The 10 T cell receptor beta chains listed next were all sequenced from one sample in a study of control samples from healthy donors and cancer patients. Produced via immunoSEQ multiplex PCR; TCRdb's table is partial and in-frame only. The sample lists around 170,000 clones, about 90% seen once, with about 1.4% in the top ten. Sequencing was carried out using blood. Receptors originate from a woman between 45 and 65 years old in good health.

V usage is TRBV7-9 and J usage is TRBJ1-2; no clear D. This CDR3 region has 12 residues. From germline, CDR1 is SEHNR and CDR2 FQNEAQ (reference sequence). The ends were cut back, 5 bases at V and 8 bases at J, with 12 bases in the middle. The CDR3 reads CASSPRNGGYTF. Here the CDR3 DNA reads TGTGCCAGCAGCCCTCGGAACGGGGGCTACACCTTC.

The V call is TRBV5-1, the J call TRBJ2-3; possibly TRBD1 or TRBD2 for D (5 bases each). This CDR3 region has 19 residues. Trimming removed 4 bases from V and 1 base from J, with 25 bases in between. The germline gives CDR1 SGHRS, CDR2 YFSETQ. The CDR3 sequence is CASSPTWGSGPRRTDTQYF. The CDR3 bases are TGCGCCAGCAGCCCGACGTGGGGGAGCGGCCCCCGGCGCACAGATACGCAGTATTTT.

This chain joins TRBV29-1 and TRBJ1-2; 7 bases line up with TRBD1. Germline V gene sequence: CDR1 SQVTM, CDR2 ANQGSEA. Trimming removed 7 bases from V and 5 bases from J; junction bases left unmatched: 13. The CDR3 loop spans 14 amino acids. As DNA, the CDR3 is TGCAGCGGACCTCGTCAGACAGGGCAATATGGCTACACCTTC. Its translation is CSGPRQTGQYGYTF.

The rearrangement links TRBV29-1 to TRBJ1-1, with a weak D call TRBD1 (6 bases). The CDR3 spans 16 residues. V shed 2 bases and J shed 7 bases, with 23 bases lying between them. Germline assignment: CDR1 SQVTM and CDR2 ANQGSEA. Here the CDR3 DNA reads TGCAGCGTTGAACCCGTGGGGGCACAGAGATTCGGTGAAGCTTTCTTT. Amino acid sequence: CSVEPVGAQRFGEAFF. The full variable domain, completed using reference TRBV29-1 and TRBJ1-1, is SAVISQKPSRDICQRGTSLTIQCQVDSQVTMMFWYRQQPGQSLTLIATANQGSEATYESGFVIDKFPISRPNLTFSTLTVSNMSPEDSSIYLCSVEPVGAQRFGEAFFGQGTRLTVV.

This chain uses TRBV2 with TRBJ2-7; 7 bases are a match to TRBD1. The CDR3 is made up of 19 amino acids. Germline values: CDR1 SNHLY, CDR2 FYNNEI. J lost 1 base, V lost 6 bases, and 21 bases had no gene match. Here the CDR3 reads CASSKMNFGRDSYSYEQYF. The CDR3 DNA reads TGTGCCAGCAGCAAAATGAATTTCGGCCGGGACAGCTATTCCTACGAGCAGTACTTC. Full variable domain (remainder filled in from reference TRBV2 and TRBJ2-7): EPEVTQTPSHQVTQMGQEVILRCVPISNHLYFYWYRQILGQKVEFLVSFYNNEISEKSEIFDDQFSVERPDGSNFTLKIRSTKLEDSAMYFCASSKMNFGRDSYSYEQYFGPGTRLTVT.

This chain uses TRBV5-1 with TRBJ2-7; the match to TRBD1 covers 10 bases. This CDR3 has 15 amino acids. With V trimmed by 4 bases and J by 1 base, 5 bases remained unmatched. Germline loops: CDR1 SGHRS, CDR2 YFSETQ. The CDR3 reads CASSRTGGFSYEQYF. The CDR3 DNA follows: TGCGCCAGCAGCCGGACAGGGGGGTTTTCCTACGAGCAGTACTTC.

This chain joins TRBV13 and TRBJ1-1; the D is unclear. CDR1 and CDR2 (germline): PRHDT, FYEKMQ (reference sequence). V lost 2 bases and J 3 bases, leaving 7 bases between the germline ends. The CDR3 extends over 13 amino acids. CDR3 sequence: CASSLLAYTEAFF. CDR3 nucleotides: TGTGCCAGCAGCTTATTAGCCTACACTGAAGCTTTCTTT.

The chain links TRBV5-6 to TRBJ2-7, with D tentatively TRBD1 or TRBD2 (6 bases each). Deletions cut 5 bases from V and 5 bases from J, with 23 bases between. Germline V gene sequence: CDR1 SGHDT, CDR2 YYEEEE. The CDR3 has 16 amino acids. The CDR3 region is CASSSQFNRGRHEQYF. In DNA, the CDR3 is TGTGCCAGCAGTTCCCAATTCAATCGGGGGCGGCACGAGCAGTACTTC.

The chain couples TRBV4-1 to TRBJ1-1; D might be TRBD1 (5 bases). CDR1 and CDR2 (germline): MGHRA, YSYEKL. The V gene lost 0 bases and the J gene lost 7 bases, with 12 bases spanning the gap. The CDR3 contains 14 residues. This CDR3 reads CASSQDGGAGEAFF. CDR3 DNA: TGCGCCAGCAGCCAAGATGGAGGGGCTGGTGAAGCTTTCTTT.

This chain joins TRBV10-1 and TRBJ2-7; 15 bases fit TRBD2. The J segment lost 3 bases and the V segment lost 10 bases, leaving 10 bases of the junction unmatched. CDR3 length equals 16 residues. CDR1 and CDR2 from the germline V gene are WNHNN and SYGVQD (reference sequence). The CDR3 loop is CATLRPGLAGGYEQYF. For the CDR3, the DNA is TGCGCCACGCTCCGGCCGGGACTAGCGGGGGGCTACGAGCAGTACTTC.